These T cell receptor beta chains were read from a single sample in a study of shared clonotypes between healthy human individuals. Only in-frame clones appear in the TCRdb table, and some are missing; sequencing was by immunoSEQ multiplex PCR. The table lists roughly 2 million clones, about 95% of them singletons. The sequencing sample was made of naive CD8+ T cells sorted from blood. All receptors come from a man aged 18 to 30 in good health. Both conserved end residues are part of each CDR3. Fields, in order: D gene, J gene, clone size, V gene, CDR3 protein, CDR3 DNA. The D gene is left open where the match is weak. Clone sizes are given selectively: once, few, many, or a class where the clone is expanded.

TRBD1,TRBJ1-4,NA,TRBV11-2,CASSQTPGTGTEKLFF,TGTGCCAGCAGCCAAACCCCCGGGACAGGGACCGAAAAACTGTTTTTT
NA,TRBJ2-2,NA,TRBV19,CASPDPHTGELFF,TGTGCCAGTCCGGACCCCCACACCGGGGAGCTGTTTTTT
TRBD2,TRBJ2-1,once,TRBV10-2,CASSGGSYEQFF,TGCGCCAGCAGCGGCGGGAGCTATGAGCAGTTCTTC
NA,TRBJ1-1,NA,TRBV5-6,CASSAGIMNTEAFF,TGTGCCAGCAGCGCGGGAATTATGAACACTGAAGCTTTCTTT
NA,TRBJ2-1,NA,TRBV7-3,CASSSTGDEQFF,TGTGCCAGCAGCTCGACTGGAGATGAGCAGTTCTTC
NA,TRBJ1-4,NA,TRBV29-1,CSVVGGEGATFF,TGCAGCGTTGTAGGTGGGGAAGGGGCTACGTTTTTT
TRBD2,TRBJ2-7,NA,TRBV9,CASSVDSGNPYYEQYF,TGTGCCAGCAGCGTAGACAGCGGGAATCCATACTACGAGCAGTACTTC
NA,TRBJ2-1,NA,TRBV7-9,CASSSLQESIANEQFF,TGTGCCAGCAGCTCCTTACAGGAATCGATAGCCAATGAGCAGTTCTTC
NA,TRBJ1-1,NA,TRBV18,CASSLTTTEAFF,TGTGCCAGCTCCTTGACAACCACGGAAGCTTTCTTT
TRBD1,TRBJ1-2,NA,TRBV4-1,CASSGMGQASGGYTF,TGCGCCAGCAGCGGTATGGGACAGGCCTCGGGCGGCTACACCTTC
NA,TRBJ1-5,NA,TRBV27,CASSPFGGGNQPQHF,TGTGCCAGCAGTCCGTTTGGGGGGGGCAATCAGCCCCAGCATTTT
NA,TRBJ2-7,NA,TRBV4-1,CASSNVLDSYEQYF,TGCGCCAGCAGCAATGTGCTAGACTCCTACGAGCAGTACTTC
TRBD2,TRBJ2-1,NA,TRBV6-5,CASSYFAGADLDEQFF,TGTGCCAGCAGTTACTTTGCGGGAGCGGACCTTGATGAGCAGTTCTTC
TRBD1,TRBJ1-2,NA,TRBV4-1,CASSPGQGNYGYTF,TGCGCCAGCAGCCCTGGACAGGGGAACTATGGCTACACCTTC
TRBD1,TRBJ1-1,NA,TRBV19,CASSIDRLGTGPFNTEAFF,TGTGCCAGTAGTATAGATCGTCTGGGGACAGGGCCTTTTAACACTGAAGCTTTCTTT
TRBD2,TRBJ2-7,NA,TRBV27,CASSLGGGLSSYEQYF,TGTGCCAGCAGTTTGGGCGGGGGTTTAAGCTCCTACGAGCAGTACTTC